A single sample is the source of the 28 T cell receptor beta chains below, sequenced in a study of regulatory T cells in long-lasting Graves disease. The time point here: newly diagnosed GD, antithyroid drugs for less than 3 months. PBMC-derived RNA was used for the TCR library. To make TCR beta libraries, researchers used iRepertoire HTBI primers and Arm-PCR of CDR3 regions. TCRdb redid the calling of the multiplex PCR reads with MiXCR, one entry per CDR3 protein. The sample carries hundreds of thousands of distinct CDR3 sequences, less than 20% recorded once. These data are also associated with another study on T cells in Graves' hyperthyroidism and ophthalmopathy.

Here the sequenced sample was peripheral blood mononuclear cells (PBMCs), taken at new diagnosis, from a patient treated with antithyroid drugs. These receptors were taken from a woman aged 25-40 years with Graves disease.

This clonotype was seen more than once but under ten times. The V gene is TRBV5-6, the J gene TRBJ1-2; D not certain. V was trimmed by 5 bases and J by 2 bases, leaving 16 bases between them. The V gene's germline CDR1 is SGHDT and CDR2 YYEEEE. The length of the CDR3 is 15 residues. The CDR3 sequence: CASRRVLAENYGYTF. CDR3 sequence (DNA): TGTGCCAGCAGGAGGGTTCTGGCGGAAAACTATGGCTACACCTTC. The variable domain in full, with the rest retrieved from reference TRBV5-6 and TRBJ1-2, is DAGVTQSPTHLIKTRGQQVTLRCSPKSGHDTVSWYQQALGQGPQFIFQYYEEEERQRGNFPDRFSGHQFPNYSSELNVNALLLGDSALYLCASRRVLAENYGYTFGSGTRLTVV.

This clonotype was counted many times. The chain links TRBV7-2 to TRBJ2-4; 9 bases fit TRBD2. The junction had 14 bases not matched to a gene; V was cut back by 2 bases and J by 0 bases. The CDR3 totals 20 residues. Germline CDR1 is SGHTA and CDR2 is FQGNSA. The CDR3 spells CASSLRASGTKGLAKNIQYF. The CDR3 region has the DNA TGTGCCAGCAGCTTAAGGGCTAGCGGGACAAAGGGTCTAGCCAAAAACATTCAGTACTTC.

There are many counts of this clonotype. CDR3: CASRGLVGNQPQHF. The CDR3 region has the DNA TGTGCCAGCAGGGGGCTGGTGGGCAATCAGCCCCAGCATTTT. This sequence joins TRBV6-1 and TRBJ1-5; possibly TRBD1 for D (5 bases). There are 14 residues in the CDR3. CDR1 and CDR2 (germline): MNHNS, SASEGT. Trimming cost V 6 bases and J 2 bases, with 11 bases left between them.

This clonotype came up many times. The CDR3 bases are TGCAGTGCCCGGAGACAGGGGAGCGACTATGGCTACACCTTC. It codes for CSARRQGSDYGYTF. This chain connects TRBV20-1 to TRBJ1-2; 8 nucleotides agree with TRBD1. The ends lost 6 bases at V and 3 bases at J; junction bases unmatched: 9. Per the germline V gene, CDR1 is DFQATT and CDR2 is SNEGSKA (reference sequence). The CDR3 is made up of 14 amino acids.

This clonotype was found many times. The chain joins TRBV6-9 to TRBJ1-5; D gene ambiguous. The CDR3 loop spans 17 amino acids. CDR1 and CDR2 (germline): MNHGY, SVAAGI. Trimming shortened V by 3 bases and J by 1 base, and 16 bases separated the two germline ends. The CDR3 reads CASSYPALAASNQPQHF. In nucleotides, the CDR3 is TGTGCCAGCAGTTACCCCGCCCTGGCAGCGAGCAATCAGCCCCAGCATTTT.

This clonotype was seen at least ten times. The chain is built from TRBV6-1 and TRBJ1-5, with D unresolved. Trimming pared 4 bases from V and 5 bases from J, leaving 24 bases between. CDR1 is MNHNS and CDR2 is SASEGT in the germline V gene. CDR3 length: 18 residues. CDR3 in amino acids: CASSVSFLAALAYQPQHF. The CDR3 nucleotides are TGTGCCAGCAGTGTATCGTTTCTGGCAGCCTTGGCCTATCAGCCCCAGCATTTT.

This clonotype was observed at least ten times. V usage is TRBV20-1 and J usage is TRBJ1-5; D is unclear. Trimming pared 4 bases from V and 6 bases from J, leaving 22 bases between. The CDR3 is 16 residues long. Looked up from germline, CDR1 is DFQATT and CDR2 is SNEGSKA (reference sequence). CDR3 loop: CSATKATTPGGQPQHF. Written as DNA, the CDR3 is TGCAGTGCTACCAAGGCCACGACCCCGGGTGGTCAGCCCCAGCATTTT.

V and J are TRBV25-1 and TRBJ2-1; a possible D gene is TRBD1 (6 bases). Trimming left V 5 bases short and J 10 bases short, with 18 bases between. Germline assignment: CDR1 MGHDK and CDR2 SYGVNS. The CDR3 is 14 residues long. The CDR3 DNA sequence: TGTGCCAGCAGTCTTCCAGGGGTGTTGACCGAGCAGTTCTTC. Encoded protein: CASSLPGVLTEQFF.

This clonotype was seen a handful of times. The chain joins TRBV20-1 to TRBJ2-5; tentative D call: TRBD2 (6 bases). CDR3 size: 14 residues. The ends were cut back, 1 base at V and 4 bases at J, with 13 bases in the middle. From germline, CDR1 is DFQATT and CDR2 SNEGSKA (reference sequence). The CDR3 sequence is CSARGGLGRETQYF. The CDR3 DNA follows: TGCAGTGCTAGAGGGGGACTCGGAAGAGAGACCCAGTACTTC.

In this sample, this clonotype turned up many times. The rearrangement uses TRBV24-1 and TRBJ2-5; the D gene could be TRBD1 or TRBD2 (5 bases each). V lost 5 bases to trimming and J lost 6 bases, with 24 bases between them. Germline lookup yields CDR1 KGHDR and CDR2 SFDVKD. The CDR3 runs to 17 residues. CDR3 sequence: CATSAGGADSAWQTQYF. The CDR3 coding sequence is TGTGCCACCAGTGCCGGTGGGGCGGACTCCGCCTGGCAGACCCAGTACTTC.

A few counts support this clonotype. The V call is TRBV24-1, the J call TRBJ2-7, with unresolved D. Germline V gene lookup returns CDR1 KGHDR and CDR2 SFDVKD. This CDR3 has 13 amino acids. Trimming removed 10 bases from V and 5 bases from J, with 17 bases in between. CDR3 residues: CATAEPIRNEQYF. In DNA, the CDR3 is TGTGCCACGGCTGAACCAATCCGCAACGAGCAGTACTTC.

The chain carries TRBV20-1 and TRBJ2-7, with D unresolved. Trimming took 6 bases from V and 3 from J, leaving 21 bases between them. The CDR3 length is 15 residues. Germline CDR1 is DFQATT and CDR2 is SNEGSKA (reference sequence). The CDR3 spells CSARPRGLPSYEQYF. The CDR3 nucleotides read TGCAGTGCCAGACCGCGCGGTCTACCTAGCTACGAGCAGTACTTC.

The chain combines TRBV5-5 with TRBJ1-5, with TRBD1 matching over 7 bases. This CDR3 comprises 16 residues. Germline CDR1 is SGHKS and CDR2 is YYEKEE (reference sequence). After removal of 2 bases from V and 6 bases from J, the junction contained 11 bases not matched to a gene. The CDR3 DNA reads as TGTGCCAGCAGCTTAGGAGCAGGACAGGTACTTCAGCCCCAGCATTTT. Its translation is CASSLGAGQVLQPQHF.

This clonotype was counted many times. This chain joins TRBV9 and TRBJ2-5, with D perhaps TRBD2 (6 bases). Germline lookup yields CDR1 SGDLS and CDR2 YYNGEE. The CDR3 is 15 residues long. V dropped 4 bases and J dropped 2 bases, with 15 bases sitting between them. The DNA for the CDR3 is TGTGCCAGCAGCTCAAACGTGGGGACTCAAGAGACCCAGTACTTC. Translation: CASSSNVGTQETQYF.

This clonotype was found many times. CDR3 residues: CASSHFAKQETYGYTF. The CDR3 DNA is TGTGCCAGCAGTCATTTTGCCAAACAGGAGACCTATGGCTACACCTTC. V usage is TRBV12-3 or TRBV12-4 and J usage is TRBJ1-2, with a weak D call TRBD1 (5 bases). The length of the CDR3 is 16 residues. Trimming pared 5 bases from V and 4 bases from J, leaving 20 bases between.

The chain has TRBV5-1 and TRBJ2-5, with D unresolved. CDR3 length: 12 amino acids. CDR1 SGHRS and CDR2 YFSETQ come from the germline V gene. Deletions cut 3 bases from V and 5 bases from J, with 8 bases between. CDR3 bases: TGCGCCAGCAGCTATCAGAGTGAGACCCAGTACTTC. Protein: CASSYQSETQYF.

As concerns this clonotype: Given a much more abundant clone one base away, this may be a read error. V is TRBV7-9 and J is TRBJ2-1; D might be TRBD2 (6 bases). With 7 bases removed from V and 0 bases from J, the gap between germline ends came to 13 bases. Germline-derived CDR1 and CDR2 are SEHNR and FQNEAQ (reference sequence). This CDR3 is 15 amino acids long. The chain's CDR3 is CASKAIAVSYNEQFF. CDR3 coding DNA: TGTGCCAGCAAGGCTATAGCGGTCTCCTACAATGAGCAGTTCTTC.

In its sample, this clonotype was seen many times. V and J are TRBV7-8 and TRBJ1-2, with 10 positions matching TRBD1. After removal of 3 bases from V and 4 bases from J, the junction contained 11 bases not matched to a gene. The V gene's germline CDR1 is SGHVS and CDR2 FQNEAQ. The CDR3 is made up of 17 amino acids. The CDR3: CASSFRQGAQDGYGYTF. The CDR3 DNA reads as TGTGCCAGCAGCTTTCGACAGGGGGCGCAGGATGGCTATGGCTACACCTTC.

The table lists this clonotype with a few counts. The CDR3 protein is CATSRDRGNNSPLHF. CDR3 nucleotide sequence: TGTGCCACCAGCAGGGACAGGGGTAATAATTCACCCCTCCACTTT. The chain recombines TRBV15 with TRBJ1-6, with 9 bases identical to TRBD1. The CDR3 runs 15 residues. CDR1 is LNHNV, CDR2 YYDKDF, per germline (reference sequence). Germline trimming cut 3 bases from V and 5 bases from J; bases unmatched to any gene: 2.

The rearrangement links TRBV7-9 to TRBJ1-4; no firm D call. V dropped 3 bases and J dropped 2 bases, with 10 bases sitting between them. CDR3 size: 15 residues. Germline V lookup: CDR1 SEHNR, CDR2 FQNEAQ (reference sequence). DNA of the CDR3: TGTGCCAGCAGCTTGTCGGGATGGACTAATGAAAAACTGTTTTTT. It translates to CASSLSGWTNEKLFF. The whole variable domain, filled in from reference TRBV7-9 and TRBJ1-4, reads DTGVSQNPRHKITKRGQNVTFRCDPISEHNRLYWYRQTLGQGPEFLTYFQNEAQLEKSRLLSDRFSAERPKGSFSTLEIQRTEQGDSAMYLCASSLSGWTNEKLFFGSGTQLSVL.

This chain uses TRBV5-4 with TRBJ2-5, with D tentatively TRBD1 (6 bases). Trimming took 0 bases from V and 1 from J, leaving 10 bases between them. Looked up from germline, CDR1 is SGHNT and CDR2 is YYREEE (reference sequence). This CDR3 has 15 amino acids. As DNA, the CDR3 is TGTGCCAGCAGCTTGGGGCCAGGGGTCCAAGAGACCCAGTACTTC. Amino acids: CASSLGPGVQETQYF.

Concerning this clonotype: A much larger clone differs by one base, so this may be a read error. This chain connects TRBV7-2 to TRBJ2-1; D tentatively fits TRBD1 or TRBD2 (5 bases each). The CDR3 totals 14 residues. Germline-derived CDR1 and CDR2 are SGHTA and FQGNSA. With 5 bases removed from V and 10 bases from J, the gap between germline ends came to 18 bases. The CDR3 nucleotides read TGTGCCAGCAGCCAGGGACCTACAAACTACGAGCAGTTCTTC. Translation gives CASSQGPTNYEQFF. The entire variable domain, with the rest obtained from reference TRBV7-2 and TRBJ2-1, is as follows: GAGVSQSPSNKVTEKGKDVELRCDPISGHTALYWYRQSLGQGLEFLIYFQGNSAPDKSGLPSDRFSAERTGGSVSTLTIQRTQQEDSAVYLCASSQGPTNYEQFFGPGTRLTVL.

There are many counts of this clonotype. This chain connects TRBV6-1 to TRBJ2-7; TRBD2 matches at 10 bases. The V and J ends lost 3 bases and 2 bases, in that order; junction bases with no gene match: 13. The germline gives CDR1 MNHNS, CDR2 SASEGT. The CDR3 totals 18 residues. CDR3 loop: CASSEGKASLAGAYEQYF. In DNA, the CDR3 is TGTGCCAGCAGTGAGGGGAAGGCATCCCTAGCGGGAGCCTACGAGCAGTACTTC.

Note on this clonotype: Being one base from a much bigger clone, this may be a read error. The chain has TRBV28 and TRBJ1-2, with 10 bases matching TRBD1. This CDR3 spans 15 amino acids. V was clipped by 5 bases and J by 8 bases; unmatched bases: 11. The V gene's germline CDR1 is MDHEN and CDR2 SYDVKM. CDR3 loop: CASSTPPGQGRGYTF. CDR3 nucleotides: TGTGCCAGCAGTACGCCTCCGGGACAGGGGAGAGGCTACACCTTC.

Note on this clonotype: Sequence at one end of the junction differs from germline and may be a read error. The rearrangement joins TRBV7-7 to TRBJ2-3, with 9 bases aligning to TRBD1. CDR1 and CDR2 (germline): SSHAT, FNYEAQ (reference sequence). This CDR3 region has 17 residues. CDR3 sequence: CASSRARDRVSADTQYF. The CDR3 DNA sequence: TGTGCTAGCAGCCGTGCACGGGACAGGGTGTCAGCAGATACGCAGTATTTT. The whole variable domain, filled in from reference TRBV7-7 and TRBJ2-3, reads GAGVSQSPRYKVTKRGQDVTLRCDPISSHATLYWYQQALGQGPEFLTYFNYEAQPDKSGLPSDRFSAERPEGSISTLTIQRTEQRDSAMYRCASSRARDRVSADTQYFGPGTRLTVL.

Only a few counts were recorded for this clonotype. A read error may be the cause here, since a much bigger clone is one base away. V and J are TRBV28 and TRBJ2-7; TRBD1 or TRBD2 may be the D gene (6 bases each). CDR3 length: 15 residues. Germline values: CDR1 MDHEN, CDR2 SYDVKM. The CDR3 bases are TGTGTCAGCAGTTTAACGGGGGCGATGGGTTACGAGCAGTACTTC. Translated, it gives CVSSLTGAMGYEQYF.

The chain links TRBV2 to TRBJ1-2; D gene unclear. Germline CDR1 is SNHLY and CDR2 is FYNNEI. The CDR3 consists of 13 residues. The V end was cut by 3 bases, the J end by 8 bases, with 13 bases between. CDR3 in amino acids: CASSDPLERGYTF. DNA of the CDR3: TGTGCCAGCAGTGATCCTCTAGAAAGGGGCTACACCTTC.

The genes are TRBV28 and TRBJ2-2, with TRBD2 matching 12 bases. In germline, CDR1 is MDHEN, CDR2 SYDVKM. Germline trimming cut 5 bases from V and 6 bases from J; bases unmatched to any gene: 10. The CDR3 runs 17 residues. The CDR3 DNA reads TGTGCCAGCAGTGCAGGACTAGCGGGAAGTATCGCCGGGGAGCTGTTTTTT. Its translation is CASSAGLAGSIAGELFF.